The TCR beta chain described here comes from a study of blood T cell repertoires in COVID-19. Study-wide context: The analysed material was cDNA or gDNA that came from T cells, B-cell-depleted T cells, or PBMCs.

Original handling: Amplification of reference gene primers was used by the study to estimate nucleated cell counts. Assay used: immunoSEQ multiplex PCR; TCRdb lists only in-frame clones, some missing. That table is the source of V, J and clone size, and D and trimming were worked out from the DNA. Here the sample spans 240,000 or so clones, around 81% being singletons. As for this clone: Other DNA sequences in this specimen translate into the identical CDR3.

The specimen sequenced was peripheral blood. The TCR originated in an elderly woman with COVID-19, enrolled during active disease.

The CDR3 loop is CASSLGPGNTEAFF. The DNA for the CDR3 is TGTGCCAGCAGCTTGGGGCCTGGGAACACTGAAGCTTTCTTT. V and J are TRBV7-3 and TRBJ1-1; possible D gene TRBD1, 5 bases. V was clipped by 3 bases and J by 1 base, with 9 bases between them. The CDR3 is 14 amino acids. The germline gives CDR1 SGHTA, CDR2 FQGTGA.